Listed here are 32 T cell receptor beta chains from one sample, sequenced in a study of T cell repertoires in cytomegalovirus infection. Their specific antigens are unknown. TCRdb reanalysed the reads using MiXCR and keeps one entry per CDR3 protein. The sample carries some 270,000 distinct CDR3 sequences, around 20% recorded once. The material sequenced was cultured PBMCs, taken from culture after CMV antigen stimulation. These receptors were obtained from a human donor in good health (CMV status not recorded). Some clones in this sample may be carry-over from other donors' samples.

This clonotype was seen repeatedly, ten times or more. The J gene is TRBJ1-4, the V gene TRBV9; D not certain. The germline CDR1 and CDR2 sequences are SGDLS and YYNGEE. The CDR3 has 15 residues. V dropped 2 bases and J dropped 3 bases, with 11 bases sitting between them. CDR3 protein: CASSVYSAPNEKLFF. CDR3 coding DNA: TGTGCCAGCAGCGTTTACAGCGCGCCTAATGAAAAACTGTTTTTT.

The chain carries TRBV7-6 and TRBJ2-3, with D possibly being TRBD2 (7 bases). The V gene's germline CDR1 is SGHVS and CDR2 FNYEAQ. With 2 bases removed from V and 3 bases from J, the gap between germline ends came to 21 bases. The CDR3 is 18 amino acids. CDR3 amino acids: CASSLMAGLTGRTDTQYF. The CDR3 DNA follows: TGTGCCAGCAGCTTAATGGCGGGACTAACAGGGCGGACAGATACGCAGTATTTT.

The CDR3 bases are TGTGCCAGCAGCCTAAACCGGGAGTCCTACAATGAGCAGTTCTTC. It yields the protein CASSLNRESYNEQFF. V usage is TRBV12-3 or TRBV12-4 and J usage is TRBJ2-1, with TRBD2 as a possible D gene (6 bases). This CDR3 is built from 15 residues. Trimming removed 6 bases from V and 1 base from J, with 13 bases in between.

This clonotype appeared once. The DNA for the CDR3 is TGTGCCAGCAGCCAGGAACTTAAGTGGAATGAGCAGTTCTTC. This encodes CASSQELKWNEQFF. J is TRBJ2-1 and V is TRBV3-1; D uncertain. The CDR3 contains 14 residues. The V and J ends lost 3 bases and 7 bases respectively, with 13 bases between them. Germline assignment: CDR1 LGHDT and CDR2 YNNKEL (reference sequence).

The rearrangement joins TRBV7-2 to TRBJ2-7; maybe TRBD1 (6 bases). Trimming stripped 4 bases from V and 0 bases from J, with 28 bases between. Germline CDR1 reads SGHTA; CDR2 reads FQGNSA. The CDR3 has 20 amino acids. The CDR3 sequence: CASSSTGTITRGLSSYEQYF. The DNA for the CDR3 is TGTGCCAGCAGCTCAACCGGGACAATCACGCGCGGCTTAAGCTCCTACGAGCAGTACTTC.

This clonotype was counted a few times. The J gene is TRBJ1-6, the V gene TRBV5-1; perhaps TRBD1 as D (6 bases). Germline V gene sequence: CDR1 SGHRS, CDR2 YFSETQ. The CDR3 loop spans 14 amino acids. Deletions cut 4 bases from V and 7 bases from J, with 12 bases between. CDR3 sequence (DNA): TGCGCCAGCAGCCCCGCAGGGGCGAATTCACCCCTCCACTTT. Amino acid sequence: CASSPAGANSPLHF.

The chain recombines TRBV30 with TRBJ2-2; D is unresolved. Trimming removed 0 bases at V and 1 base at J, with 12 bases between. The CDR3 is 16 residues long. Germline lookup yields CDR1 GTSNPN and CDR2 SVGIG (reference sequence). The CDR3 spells CAWSVRRLMNTGELFF. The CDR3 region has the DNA TGTGCCTGGAGTGTACGGAGACTGATGAACACCGGGGAGCTGTTTTTT.

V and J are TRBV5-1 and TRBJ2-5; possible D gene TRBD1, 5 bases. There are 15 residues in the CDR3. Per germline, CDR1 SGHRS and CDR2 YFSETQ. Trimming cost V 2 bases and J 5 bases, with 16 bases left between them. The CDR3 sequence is CASSFEWGGFETQYF. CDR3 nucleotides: TGCGCCAGCAGCTTCGAGTGGGGCGGCTTCGAGACCCAGTACTTC. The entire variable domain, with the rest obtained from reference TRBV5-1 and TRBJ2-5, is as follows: KAGVTQTPRYLIKTRGQQVTLSCSPISGHRSVSWYQQTPGQGLQFLFEYFSETQRNKGNFPGRFSGRQFSNSRSEMNVSTLELGDSALYLCASSFEWGGFETQYFGPGTRLLVL.

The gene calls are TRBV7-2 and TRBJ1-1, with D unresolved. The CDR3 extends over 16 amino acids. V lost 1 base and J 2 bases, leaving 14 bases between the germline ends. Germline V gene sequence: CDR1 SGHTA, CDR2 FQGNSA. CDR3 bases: TGTGCCAGCAGCTTAGGTCCTCGGACGATAAACACTGAAGCTTTCTTT. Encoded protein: CASSLGPRTINTEAFF.

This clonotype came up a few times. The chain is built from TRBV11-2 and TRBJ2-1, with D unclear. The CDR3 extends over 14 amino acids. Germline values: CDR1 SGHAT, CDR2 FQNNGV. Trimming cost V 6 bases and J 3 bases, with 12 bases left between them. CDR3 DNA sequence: TGTGCCAGCAGTCTCGAGCCCTTCTACAATGAGCAGTTCTTC. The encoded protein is CASSLEPFYNEQFF.

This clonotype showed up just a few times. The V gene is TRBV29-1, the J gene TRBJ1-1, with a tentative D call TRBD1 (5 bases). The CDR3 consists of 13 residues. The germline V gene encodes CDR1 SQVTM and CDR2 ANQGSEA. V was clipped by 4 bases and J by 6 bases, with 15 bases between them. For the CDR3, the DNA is TGCAGCGTTGGGGGACCACCGAAACCTGAAGCTTTCTTT. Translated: CSVGGPPKPEAFF. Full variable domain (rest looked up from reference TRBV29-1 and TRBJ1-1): SAVISQKPSRDICQRGTSLTIQCQVDSQVTMMFWYRQQPGQSLTLIATANQGSEATYESGFVIDKFPISRPNLTFSTLTVSNMSPEDSSIYLCSVGGPPKPEAFFGQGTRLTVV.

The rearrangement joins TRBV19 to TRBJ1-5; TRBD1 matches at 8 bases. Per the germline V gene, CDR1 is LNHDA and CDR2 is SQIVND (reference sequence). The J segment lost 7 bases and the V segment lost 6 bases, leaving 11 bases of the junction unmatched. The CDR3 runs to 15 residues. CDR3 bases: TGTGCCAGTAGGACAACAGGGGGAGGGGGGCAGCCCCAGCATTTT. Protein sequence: CASRTTGGGGQPQHF.

CDR3: CASSLEVRAQYF. The CDR3 region has the DNA TGTGCCAGCAGCTTAGAAGTTAGGGCGCAGTACTTC. The genes are TRBV11-2 and TRBJ2-4, with D hard to call. The CDR3 runs 12 residues. CDR1 and CDR2 from the germline V gene are SGHAT and FQNNGV. Trimming stripped 0 bases from V and 13 bases from J, with 10 bases between. The whole variable domain, filled in from reference TRBV11-2 and TRBJ2-4, reads EAGVAQSPRYKIIEKRQSVAFWCNPISGHATLYWYQQILGQGPKLLIQFQNNGVVDDSQLPKDRFSAERLKGVDSTLKIQPAKLEDSAVYLCASSLEVRAQYFGAGTRLSVL.

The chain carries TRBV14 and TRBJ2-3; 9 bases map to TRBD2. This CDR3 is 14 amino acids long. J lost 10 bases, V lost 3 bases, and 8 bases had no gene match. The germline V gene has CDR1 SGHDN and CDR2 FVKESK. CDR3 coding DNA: TGTGCCAGCAGCCACGGAGCGGGAGGACTTCCGCAGTATTTT. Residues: CASSHGAGGLPQYF.

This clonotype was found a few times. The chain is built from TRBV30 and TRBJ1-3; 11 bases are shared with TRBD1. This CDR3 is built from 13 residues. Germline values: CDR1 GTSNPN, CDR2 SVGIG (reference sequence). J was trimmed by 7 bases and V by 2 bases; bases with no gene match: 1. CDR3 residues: CAWSRTGGNTIYF. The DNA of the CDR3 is TGTGCCTGGAGTCGGACAGGGGGCAACACCATATATTTT.

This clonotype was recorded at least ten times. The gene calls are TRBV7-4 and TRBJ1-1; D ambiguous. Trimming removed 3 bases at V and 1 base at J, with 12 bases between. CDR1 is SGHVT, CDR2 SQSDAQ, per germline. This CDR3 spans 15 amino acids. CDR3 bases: TGTGCCAGCAGCTTTTCGTCCATTCCGAACACTGAAGCTTTCTTT. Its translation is CASSFSSIPNTEAFF.

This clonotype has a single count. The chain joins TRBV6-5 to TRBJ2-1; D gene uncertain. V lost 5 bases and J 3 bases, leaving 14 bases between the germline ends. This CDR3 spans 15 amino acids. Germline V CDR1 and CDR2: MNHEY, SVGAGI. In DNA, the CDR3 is TGTGCCAGCAGTCCCCCTCGAGGTCGCTACAATGAGCAGTTCTTC. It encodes CASSPPRGRYNEQFF.

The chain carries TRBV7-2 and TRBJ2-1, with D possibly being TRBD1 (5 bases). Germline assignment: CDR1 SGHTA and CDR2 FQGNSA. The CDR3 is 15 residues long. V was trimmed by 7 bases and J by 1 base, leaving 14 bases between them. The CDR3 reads CASTRPRVSYNEQFF. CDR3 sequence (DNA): TGTGCCAGCACCCGACCCAGGGTTTCCTACAATGAGCAGTTCTTC.

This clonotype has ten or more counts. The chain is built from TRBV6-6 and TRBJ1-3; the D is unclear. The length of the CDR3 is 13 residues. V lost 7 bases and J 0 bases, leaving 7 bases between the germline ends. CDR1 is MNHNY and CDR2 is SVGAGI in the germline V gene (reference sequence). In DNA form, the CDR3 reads TGTGCCAGCATGAGGAACTCTGGAAACACCATATATTTT. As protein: CASMRNSGNTIYF.

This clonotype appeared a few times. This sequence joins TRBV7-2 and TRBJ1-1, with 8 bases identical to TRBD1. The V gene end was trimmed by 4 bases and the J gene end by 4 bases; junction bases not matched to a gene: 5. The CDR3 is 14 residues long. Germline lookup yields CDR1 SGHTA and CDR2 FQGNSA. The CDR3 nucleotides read TGTGCCAGCAGCTCACGGACAGGGCCCACTGAAGCTTTCTTT. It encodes CASSSRTGPTEAFF.

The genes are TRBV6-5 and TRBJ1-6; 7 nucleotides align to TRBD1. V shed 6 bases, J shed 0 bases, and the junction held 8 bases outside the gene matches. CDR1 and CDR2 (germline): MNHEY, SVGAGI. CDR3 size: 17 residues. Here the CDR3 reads CASRAKGQSSYNSPLHF. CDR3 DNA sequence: TGTGCCAGCAGGGCTAAGGGACAGAGCTCCTATAATTCACCCCTCCACTTT.

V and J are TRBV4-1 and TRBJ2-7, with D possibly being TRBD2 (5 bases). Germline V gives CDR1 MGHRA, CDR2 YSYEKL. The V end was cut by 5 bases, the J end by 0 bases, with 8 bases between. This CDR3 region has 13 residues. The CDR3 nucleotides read TGCGCCAGCAGCGTAAGCGGCTCCTACGAGCAGTACTTC. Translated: CASSVSGSYEQYF.

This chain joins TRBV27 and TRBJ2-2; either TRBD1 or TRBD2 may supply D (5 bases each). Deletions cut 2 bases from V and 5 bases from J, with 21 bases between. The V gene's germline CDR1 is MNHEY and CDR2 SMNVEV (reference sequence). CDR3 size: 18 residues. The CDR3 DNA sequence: TGTGCCAGCAGTTTAAGCGTCGGGGTGACATGGGGGACCGGGGAGCTGTTTTTT. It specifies CASSLSVGVTWGTGELFF.

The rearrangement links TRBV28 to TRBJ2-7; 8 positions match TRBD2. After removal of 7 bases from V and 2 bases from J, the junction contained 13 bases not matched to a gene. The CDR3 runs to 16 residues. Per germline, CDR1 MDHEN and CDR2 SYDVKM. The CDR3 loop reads CASMKLGVAGPYEQYV. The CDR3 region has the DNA TGTGCCAGCATGAAATTGGGGGTAGCGGGACCCTACGAGCAGTACGTC.

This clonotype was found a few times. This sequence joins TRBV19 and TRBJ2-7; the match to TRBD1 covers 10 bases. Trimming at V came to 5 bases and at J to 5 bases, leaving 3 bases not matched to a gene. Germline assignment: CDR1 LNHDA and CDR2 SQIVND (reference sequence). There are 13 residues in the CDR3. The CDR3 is CASSSGQGDEQYV. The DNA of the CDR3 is TGTGCCAGTAGTTCAGGACAGGGGGACGAGCAGTACGTC.

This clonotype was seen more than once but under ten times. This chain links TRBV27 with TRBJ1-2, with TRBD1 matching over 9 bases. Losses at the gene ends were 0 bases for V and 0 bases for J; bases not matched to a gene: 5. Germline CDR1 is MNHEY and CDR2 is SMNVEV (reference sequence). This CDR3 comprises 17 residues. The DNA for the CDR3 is TGTGCCAGCAGTTTATCGTGGGGACAGGGCACTAACTATGGCTACACCTTC. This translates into CASSLSWGQGTNYGYTF.

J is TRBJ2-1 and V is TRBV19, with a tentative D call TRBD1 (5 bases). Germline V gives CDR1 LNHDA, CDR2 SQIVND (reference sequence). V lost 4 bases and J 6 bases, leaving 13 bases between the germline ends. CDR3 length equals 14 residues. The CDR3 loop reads CASSRPGNSNEQFF. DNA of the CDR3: TGTGCCAGTAGTAGGCCAGGGAATAGCAATGAGCAGTTCTTC.

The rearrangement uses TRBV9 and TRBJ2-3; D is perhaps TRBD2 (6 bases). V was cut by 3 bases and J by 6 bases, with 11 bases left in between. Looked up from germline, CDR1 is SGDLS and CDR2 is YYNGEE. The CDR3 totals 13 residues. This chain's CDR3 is CASSAFRGDTQYF. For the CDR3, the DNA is TGTGCCAGCAGCGCTTTCCGGGGGGATACGCAGTATTTT.

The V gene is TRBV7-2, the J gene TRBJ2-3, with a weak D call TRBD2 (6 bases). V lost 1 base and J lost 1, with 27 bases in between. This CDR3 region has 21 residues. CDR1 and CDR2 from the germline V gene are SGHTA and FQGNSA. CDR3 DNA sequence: TGTGCCAGCAGCTTAGGGGCCCCCCGTTCACTAGCCTCAGGGCGCACAGATACGCAGTATTTT. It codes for CASSLGAPRSLASGRTDTQYF.

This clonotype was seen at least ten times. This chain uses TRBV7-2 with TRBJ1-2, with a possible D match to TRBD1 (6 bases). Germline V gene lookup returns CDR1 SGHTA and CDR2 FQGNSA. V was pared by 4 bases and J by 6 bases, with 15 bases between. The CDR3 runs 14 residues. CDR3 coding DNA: TGTGCCAGCAGCTCTCGCAGGGGACAAAATGGCTACACCTTC. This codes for CASSSRRGQNGYTF. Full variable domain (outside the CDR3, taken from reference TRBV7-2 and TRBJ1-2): GAGVSQSPSNKVTEKGKDVELRCDPISGHTALYWYRQSLGQGLEFLIYFQGNSAPDKSGLPSDRFSAERTGGSVSTLTIQRTQQEDSAVYLCASSSRRGQNGYTFGSGTRLTVV.

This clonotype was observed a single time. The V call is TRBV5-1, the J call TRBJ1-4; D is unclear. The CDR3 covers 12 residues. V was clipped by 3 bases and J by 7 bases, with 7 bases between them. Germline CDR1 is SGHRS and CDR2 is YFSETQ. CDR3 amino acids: CASSSDGEKLFF. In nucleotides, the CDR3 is TGCGCCAGCAGCTCGGACGGTGAAAAACTGTTTTTT.

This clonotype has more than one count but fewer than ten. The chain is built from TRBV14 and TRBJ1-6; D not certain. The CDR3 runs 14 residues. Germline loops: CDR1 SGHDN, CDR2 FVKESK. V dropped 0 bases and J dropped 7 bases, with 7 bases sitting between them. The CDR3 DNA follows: TGTGCCAGCAGCCAAGACATGGCCAATTCACCCCTCCACTTT. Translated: CASSQDMANSPLHF. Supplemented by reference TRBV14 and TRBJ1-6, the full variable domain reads EAGVTQFPSHSVIEKGQTVTLRCDPISGHDNLYWYRRVMGKEIKFLLHFVKESKQDESGMPNNRFLAERTGGTYSTLKVQPAELEDSGVYFCASSQDMANSPLHFGNGTRLTVT.